The T cell receptor (beta chain) under discussion was sequenced for a study of shared clonotypes between healthy human individuals. Original analysis: Junction-only immunoSEQ sequences carried no quality scores, so filtering differed. Only in-frame clones appear in the TCRdb table, and some are missing; sequencing was by immunoSEQ multiplex PCR. V and J calls and clone size are given by that table; D and trimming were obtained from the DNA. The sample contains 2 million to 2.5 million clones, roughly 90% of which appear only once. The CDR3 extends over 13 amino acids. With 1 base removed from V and 7 bases from J, the gap between germline ends came to 10 bases. Germline V gene lookup returns CDR1 LNHDA and CDR2 SQIVND (reference sequence). Points from the study as a whole: Represented diversity, genetic and exposure-history alike, was limited by few donors. Blood was the sole source, and tissue repertoires probably differ.

Concerning this clone itself: Its target is unknown.

The chain recombines TRBV19 with TRBJ2-5; TRBD2 is a possible D gene (5 bases). Sequencing was done on a sample of naive CD4+ T cells from PBMCs. Described subset: CD45RA+ positively selected. The sequence was obtained from a man younger than 30 in good health. Some clones in this sample may be carry-over from other donors' samples. Here the CDR3 DNA reads TGTGCCAGTAGTATAGCCCGGGCGGGGACCCAGTACTTC. Its protein is CASSIARAGTQYF.